This T cell receptor beta chain was profiled in a study of Ad26.COV2.S vaccination and SARS-CoV-2 variants (dated by TCRdb to 2020 to 2023). With regard to the full study: Vaccine-arm donors came from COV1001, a multicentre, randomized, double-blind, placebo-controlled phase I-IIa trial of Ad26.COV2.S in healthy adults. Ad26.COV2.S was administered intramuscularly at a dose of 5x10^10 or 1x10^11 viral particles, either as one shot or as two shots given 56 days apart. Sequencing of the TCRbeta repertoire served to evaluate the specificity and breadth of SARS-CoV-2-reactive T cell receptors following Ad26.COV2.S vaccination. A total of approximately 32 samples were included in the TCR-sequenced set, comprising roughly 19 Ad26.COV2.S vaccine recipients, 5 placebo recipients and 8 SARS-CoV-2 convalescent individuals. Trial participants were randomized into five groups of five: low-dose or high-dose Ad26.COV2.S given once or twice, or placebo on both occasions. Investigators remained blinded to trial group allocation during experiments and outcome assessment.

This specimen's treatment or condition label, per the study, means: 15 to 20 received Ad26.COV2.S at low or high dose, single or two shots; 5 received placebo; per-sample allocation not given. For vaccine and placebo recipients, the sequenced repertoires came from samples collected on day 63 after the first injection. Between 29 July and 7 August 2020, Cohort 1b enrolled 25 adults aged 18-55 years at one site in Boston, USA. Ad26.COV2.S was a replication-incompetent adenovirus type 26 vector that expressed a prefusion-stabilized SARS-CoV-2 spike protein derived from the original Wuhan strain. V loses 5 bases, J loses 0 bases, and the germline ends lie 23 bases apart. The CDR3 numbers 18 residues from cysteine through phenylalanine. Only the CDR3 region is kept as DNA, spanning 54 bases read in frame from base 1. Per the germline V gene, SGHRS is the CDR1 and YFSETQ is the CDR2. Overall study results and their limits: Ad26.COV2.S recipients had higher spike-specific TCR breadth than placebo recipients (P = 0.0014). The authors noted that total T cell responses may have been underestimated by the TCR breadth and depth analyses. The study was not powered to compare responses between vaccine doses or regimens. Vaccine and placebo recipients had similar non-spike TCR breadth, a finding consistent with the vaccine containing only spike. Substantial breadth of spike-specific CD8+ and CD4+ T cell responses was reported after vaccination.

Concerning this clone itself: Its binding antigen is unknown. It has no much larger one-base neighbor in the sample; base qualities were not kept.

The immunoSEQ Assay was used to sequence TCRbeta CDR3 regions. After extraction, genomic DNA underwent amplification by bias-controlled multiplex PCR, followed by high-throughput sequencing. In the authors' own workflow: Collapsing and filtering of sequences were performed to quantify the absolute abundance of each unique TCRbeta CDR3 region. Usable DNA was measured by amplifying reference genes present in all nucleated cells, and TCRbeta template counts were normalized to that usable DNA to estimate T cell fraction. Repertoire TCRs were annotated as SARS-CoV-2-specific by exact matching of V gene, CDR3 amino acid sequence and J gene to a known reactive TCR set. The reference SARS-CoV-2 TCR set was derived from MIRA and filtered for enrichment in COVID-19-positive ImmuneCODE repertoires, a step that removed public or cross-reactive TCRs. Based on the MIRA antigens, annotated TCRs were further analysed at the level of specific ORF or position within ORF. Breadth was defined as the number of annotated unique rearrangements divided by the total number of unique productive rearrangements, and depth was defined as the summed frequency of the annotated unique rearrangements. TCR breadth was compared between groups using two-sided Wilcoxon rank-sum tests. The table was pulled from immuneACCESS by TCRdb, which kept in-frame rearrangements only. Such tables lose some clones; where checked, under half of the loss comes from unresolved V genes, and the rest has no known cause. Clonal size and the V and J genes are those of that table, whereas D and trimming came from the DNA. The sample includes over 250,000 clones, with about 87% observed a single time. The ten biggest clones cover about 3.1% of the sample.

The receptor comes from a person aged 18 to 65 who received the Ad26.COV2.S COVID-19 vaccine or a placebo. Sequencing used peripheral blood, obtained in a trial of Ad26.COV2.S vaccine versus placebo. This chain is built from TRBV5-1 and TRBJ1-2, and the D gene may be TRBD1, 6 bases matching. The CDR3 reads as follows: CASSQLAGGLITNYGYTF. The DNA sequence follows: TGCGCCAGCAGTCAATTAGCCGGGGGCCTCATTACTAACTATGGCTACACCTTC.